The rows below give T cell receptor beta chains drawn from one sample of a study of blood T cells in healthy people across ages. TCRdb re-derived calls from the 5' RACE reads in MiXCR, one entry per CDR3 protein. The sample has fewer than 750,000 distinct CDR3 sequences, 47% seen once. Sequencing was carried out using blood. The receptors stem from a man older than 75 in good health. The CDR3 runs from the conserved cysteine through the conserved F or W. The order of the fields is V gene, clone size, J gene, D gene, CDR3 protein, CDR3 DNA. D genes are given only for firm matches. Rows may omit the clone size; those that give it use once, few, many or a size class.

V: TRBV20-1; size: NA; J: TRBJ2-3; D: NA; CDR3: CSAKDSSTDTQYF; DNA: TGCAGTGCCAAGGACAGCAGCACAGATACACAGTATTTT
V: TRBV4-3; size: NA; J: TRBJ1-6; D: NA; CDR3: CASSQEAPDNSPLHF; DNA: TGCGCCAGCAGCCAAGAGGCACCAGATAATTCACCCCTCCACTTT
V: TRBV12-3/TRBV12-4; size: NA; J: TRBJ1-1; D: NA; CDR3: CASTIGRNTEAFF; DNA: TGTGCCAGCACCATAGGGAGGAACACTGAAGCTTTCTTT
V: TRBV3-1; size: few; J: TRBJ2-5; D: NA; CDR3: CASSQVGEYQETQYF; DNA: TGTGCCAGCAGCCAAGTAGGGGAGTACCAAGAGACCCAGTACTTC
V: TRBV6-6; size: NA; J: TRBJ1-1; D: NA; CDR3: CASSYGASTEAFF; DNA: TGTGCCAGCAGTTATGGGGCTAGCACTGAAGCTTTCTTT
V: TRBV6-6; size: many; J: TRBJ2-7; D: NA; CDR3: CASSYSTASYEQYF; DNA: TGTGCCAGCAGTTACTCGACAGCCTCCTACGAGCAGTACTTC
V: TRBV4-3; size: NA; J: TRBJ1-1; D: NA; CDR3: CASSQGAALNTEAFF; DNA: TGCGCCAGCAGCCAAGGGGCAGCGTTGAACACTGAAGCTTTCTTT
V: TRBV28; size: NA; J: TRBJ2-5; D: NA; CDR3: CASRLQETQYF; DNA: TGTGCCAGCAGACTTCAAGAGACCCAGTACTTC
V: TRBV2; size: NA; J: TRBJ1-2; D: NA; CDR3: CASSWGLGDYGYTF; DNA: TGTGCCAGCTCCTGGGGGCTGGGAGACTATGGCTACACCTTC
V: TRBV27; size: NA; J: TRBJ1-4; D: TRBD1; CDR3: CASSAHRGREKLFF; DNA: TGTGCCAGCAGTGCCCACAGGGGGCGGGAAAAACTGTTTTTT